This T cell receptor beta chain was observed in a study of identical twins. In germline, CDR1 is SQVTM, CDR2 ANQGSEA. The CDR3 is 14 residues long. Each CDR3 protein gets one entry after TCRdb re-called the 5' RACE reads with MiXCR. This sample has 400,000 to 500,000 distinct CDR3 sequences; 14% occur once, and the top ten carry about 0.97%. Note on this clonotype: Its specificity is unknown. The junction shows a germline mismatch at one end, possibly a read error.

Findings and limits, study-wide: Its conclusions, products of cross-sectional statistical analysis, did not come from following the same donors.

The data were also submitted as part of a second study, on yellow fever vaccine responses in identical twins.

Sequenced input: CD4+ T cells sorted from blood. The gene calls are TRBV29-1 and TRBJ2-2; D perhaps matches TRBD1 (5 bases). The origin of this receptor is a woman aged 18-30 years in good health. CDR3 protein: CSVRARGNTRELFF. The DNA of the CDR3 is TGCAGCGTTCGGGCTAGGGGTAACACCAGGGAGCTGTTTTTT.